What follows are 13 T cell receptor beta chains derived from one specimen sequenced in a study of Graves' ophthalmopathy and Graves' hyperthyroidism. For repertoire sequencing, the TCR beta CDR3 regions were amplified from RNA transcripts. First-round RT-PCR used HTBI primers; second-round multiplex PCR followed. TCRdb re-called the multiplex PCR reads with MiXCR, one entry per CDR3 protein. Counted here are some 750,000 distinct CDR3 sequences, roughly 40% occurring once; the ten biggest clones make up approximately 43%. Sequencing was carried out using peripheral blood. The receptors were sampled from an adult man with Graves' ophthalmopathy.

This clonotype was counted many times. The V gene is TRBV29-1, the J gene TRBJ2-7; D possibly corresponds to TRBD1 (6 bases). The CDR3 spans 14 residues. V lost 5 bases, J lost 7 bases, and 21 bases lay in between. The germline gives CDR1 SQVTM, CDR2 ANQGSEA. CDR3 bases: TGCAGCGTTTTCTTAGGGGCAGGGGCACGGGAGCAGTACTTC. It yields the protein CSVFLGAGAREQYF.

The CDR3 DNA is TGTGCCAGCAGCATGGGGGTTGGCTACACCTTC. It is translated as CASSMGVGYTF. V is TRBV5-4 and J is TRBJ1-2, with D tentatively TRBD1 (5 bases). The CDR3 has 11 amino acids. Germline values: CDR1 SGHNT, CDR2 YYREEE (reference sequence). V was cut by 4 bases and J by 7 bases, with 8 bases left in between.

CDR3 DNA sequence: TGTGCCAGCACCTCGGGACAGGGGATGAACACTGAAGCTTTCTTT. Translated, it gives CASTSGQGMNTEAFF. The rearrangement joins TRBV12-3 or TRBV12-4 to TRBJ1-1, with TRBD1 identical over 10 bases. The CDR3 extends over 15 amino acids. V was clipped by 7 bases and J by 0 bases; unmatched bases: 5.

This chain joins TRBV9 and TRBJ2-7, with D possibly being TRBD1 or TRBD2 (5 bases each). The V gene lost 5 bases and the J gene lost 6 bases, with 21 bases spanning the gap. The CDR3 has 15 amino acids. Germline V lookup: CDR1 SGDLS, CDR2 YYNGEE. The CDR3 spells CASRRGTAPEGEQYF. Here the CDR3 DNA reads TGTGCCAGCAGGAGAGGGACCGCCCCCGAGGGCGAGCAGTACTTC.

The V and J genes are TRBV7-9 and TRBJ2-7; 9 bases agree with TRBD1. The trim removed 2 bases at V and 7 bases at J, leaving 9 bases unmatched. The CDR3 extends over 15 amino acids. In germline, CDR1 is SEHNR, CDR2 FQNEAQ (reference sequence). The CDR3 bases are TGTGCCAGCAGCTTATCGGGGACAGGGTCTGAAGAGCAGTACTTC. Translating gives CASSLSGTGSEEQYF. The full variable domain, completed using reference TRBV7-9 and TRBJ2-7, is DTGVSQNPRHKITKRGQNVTFRCDPISEHNRLYWYRQTLGQGPEFLTYFQNEAQLEKSRLLSDRFSAERPKGSFSTLEIQRTEQGDSAMYLCASSLSGTGSEEQYFGPGTRLTVT.

V gene TRBV2 combines with J gene TRBJ1-4, with 9 positions matching TRBD1. The V gene's germline CDR1 is SNHLY and CDR2 FYNNEI. Losses at the gene ends were 6 bases for V and 2 bases for J; bases not matched to a gene: 13. CDR3 size: 18 residues. CDR3 region: CASSPHPGQGGTNEKLFF. CDR3 bases: TGTGCCAGCAGCCCCCACCCGGGACAGGGAGGCACTAATGAAAAACTGTTTTTT.

The rearrangement links TRBV25-1 to TRBJ1-1; 10 positions match TRBD1. Trimming removed 7 bases from V and 3 bases from J; junction bases left unmatched: 8. This CDR3 comprises 15 residues. Germline assignment: CDR1 MGHDK and CDR2 SYGVNS. The CDR3 bases are TGTGCCAGCAACCGAAAGGGGACAGGGGACACTGAAGCTTTCTTT. Translating it yields CASNRKGTGDTEAFF. The full variable domain, with the rest looked up from reference TRBV25-1 and TRBJ1-1, is EADIYQTPRYLVIGTGKKITLECSQTMGHDKMYWYQQDPGMELHLIHYSYGVNSTEKGDLSSESTVSRIRTEHFPLTLESARPSHTSQYLCASNRKGTGDTEAFFGQGTRLTVV.

Points on this clonotype: One junction end disagrees with the germline gene, perhaps due to a read error. V gene TRBV11-1 combines with J gene TRBJ2-7; tentative D call: TRBD2 (6 bases). The CDR3 runs 12 residues. Germline V gene sequence: CDR1 SGHAT, CDR2 FQDESV (reference sequence). DNA of the CDR3: TGTGCCAGCAGCTTAGCTTCCGGGAGCAGACACTTC. The encoded protein is CASSLASGSRHF.

The chain uses TRBV4-3 and TRBJ2-2; perhaps TRBD2 as D (5 bases). Between the trimmed V and J ends, which lost 0 bases and 6 bases, there was a span of 11 bases. Germline V gives CDR1 LGHNA, CDR2 YSLEER. The CDR3 loop spans 15 amino acids. CDR3 sequence reads: CASSQEAGVPGELFF. The CDR3 DNA sequence: TGCGCCAGCAGCCAAGAGGCCGGGGTCCCCGGGGAGCTGTTTTTT.

The chain combines TRBV19 with TRBJ2-5; D unresolved. The ends were cut back, 5 bases at V and 1 base at J, with 11 bases in the middle. The CDR3 has 14 residues. Looked up from germline, CDR1 is LNHDA and CDR2 is SQIVND (reference sequence). The CDR3 loop reads CASSHLQSQETQYF. In DNA form, the CDR3 reads TGTGCCAGTAGTCACTTACAAAGCCAAGAGACCCAGTACTTC.

This clonotype was seen at least ten times. The gene calls are TRBV10-3 and TRBJ2-7; 9 bases fit TRBD2. V lost 11 bases and J lost 2; bases outside the gene matches: 7. Per germline, CDR1 ENHRY and CDR2 SYGVKD. The CDR3 runs 13 residues. CDR3 nucleotide sequence: TGTGCCTGTTCGCCTAGCGGGGCCTACGAGCAGTACTTC. Its protein is CACSPSGAYEQYF.

A note on this clonotype: The conserved phenylalanine or tryptophan is not found at the CDR3 terminus, so this likely reflects a read error. Because the CDR3's place on the DNA is in doubt, the DNA is left out and the CDR3 is given as listed by TCRdb. The gene calls are TRBV29-1 and TRBJ1-1. The length of the CDR3 is 9 amino acids, counting both ends. The V gene's germline CDR1 is SQVTM and CDR2 ANQGSEA. CDR3 amino acids: CSVVGEASS.

This rearrangement joins TRBV9 to TRBJ1-6, with D possibly TRBD1 on 6 matching bases. Deletions cut 5 bases from V and 7 bases from J, with 16 bases between. This CDR3 contains 15 residues. CDR1 is SGDLS, CDR2 YYNGEE, per germline. The CDR3 bases are TGTGCCAGCAGTGCCCGGGGGGCGCGAAATTCACCCCTCCACTTT. Residues: CASSARGARNSPLHF.